These 20 T cell receptor beta chains originate from one sample sequenced in a study of T cells in localized non-small cell lung cancer. Generated by immunoSEQ multiplex PCR, the TCRdb table keeps only in-frame clones and is missing some. Of fewer than 20,000 clones in the sample, 80% to 90% were seen once. The sequencing here drew on peripheral blood, taken before any cancer treatment. The receptors were sampled from a male donor at least 60 years old with stage I lung adenocarcinoma.

This clone was counted a single time. The chain joins TRBV5-1 to TRBJ2-5; D is possibly TRBD2 (5 bases). Germline CDR1 SGHRS, CDR2 YFSETQ. The CDR3 has 15 residues. V was pared by 3 bases and J by 5 bases, with 17 bases between. The CDR3 sequence is CASSSTESQRETQYF. DNA for the CDR3: TGCGCCAGCAGCTCTACAGAATCTCAGCGGGAGACCCAGTACTTC.

This rearrangement joins TRBV5-6 to TRBJ1-5, with no clear D. There are 14 residues in the CDR3. Trimming stripped 5 bases from V and 1 base from J, with 10 bases between. Germline V gene data show CDR1 as SGHDT and CDR2 as YYEEEE. The CDR3 is CASSRWRSNQPQHF. CDR3 DNA: TGTGCCAGCAGTCGATGGAGAAGCAATCAGCCCCAGCATTTT.

The V gene is TRBV4-3, the J gene TRBJ1-2, with D possibly being TRBD1 (6 bases). V was cut by 1 base and J by 4 bases, with 13 bases left in between. The CDR3 is made up of 15 amino acids. Germline CDR1 LGHNA, CDR2 YSLEER. The CDR3 region has the DNA TGCGCCAGCAGCCAAGTGGGAGGGACACCCTATGGCTACACCTTC. This translates into CASSQVGGTPYGYTF.

The rearrangement uses TRBV11-1 and TRBJ2-1; 9 bases align to TRBD2. The germline V gene encodes CDR1 SGHAT and CDR2 FQDESV (reference sequence). V gave up 4 bases and J gave up 2 bases; unmatched junction bases: 6. This CDR3 spans 16 amino acids. The CDR3, as DNA: TGTGCCAGCAGCTCCCTTACTAGCGGGCCCTACAATGAGCAGTTCTTC. This codes for CASSSLTSGPYNEQFF.

The rearrangement links TRBV28 to TRBJ1-6, with D hard to call. V was pared by 7 bases and J by 7 bases, with 14 bases between. Germline assignment: CDR1 MDHEN and CDR2 SYDVKM. The CDR3 is 14 residues long. The CDR3, as DNA: TGTGCCAGCAACAGAAACTTACCGAATTCACCCCTCCACTTT. This translates into CASNRNLPNSPLHF.

This clone appeared once. At the DNA level, this CDR3 is encoded by other sequences in the same sample as well. The J gene is TRBJ1-2, the V gene TRBV28; the D is unclear. Deletions cut 2 bases from V and 4 bases from J, with 5 bases between. This CDR3 spans 12 amino acids. Germline lookup yields CDR1 MDHEN and CDR2 SYDVKM. Here the CDR3 reads CASSLVTYGYTF. The CDR3 nucleotides read TGTGCCAGCAGTTTAGTAACCTATGGCTACACCTTC.

The rearrangement joins TRBV6-5 to TRBJ2-7; D unclear. Germline lookup yields CDR1 MNHEY and CDR2 SVGAGI. This CDR3 comprises 14 residues. With 3 bases removed from V and 3 bases from J, the gap between germline ends came to 12 bases. This chain's CDR3 is CASSYPGSFYEQYF. DNA for the CDR3: TGTGCCAGCAGTTATCCCGGGTCTTTCTACGAGCAGTACTTC.

V and J are TRBV18 and TRBJ1-4, with D possibly being TRBD1 (6 bases). Trimming stripped 1 base from V and 4 bases from J, with 16 bases between. Germline-derived CDR1 and CDR2 are KGHSH and LQKENI. This CDR3 comprises 17 residues. CDR3 region: CASSPQLGQTSNEKLFF. CDR3 DNA: TGTGCCAGCTCACCACAGCTAGGACAGACGAGTAATGAAAAACTGTTTTTT.

The V call is TRBV6-6, the J call TRBJ1-1; D ambiguous. CDR1 is MNHNY, CDR2 SVGAGI, per germline (reference sequence). The V gene lost 6 bases and the J gene lost 0 bases, with 11 bases spanning the gap. CDR3 length: 14 amino acids. CDR3 loop: CASSLLQMNTEAFF. In DNA form, the CDR3 reads TGTGCCAGCAGCCTACTTCAGATGAACACTGAAGCTTTCTTT.

The rearrangement links TRBV14 to TRBJ1-4; TRBD1 agrees at 8 bases. In germline, CDR1 is SGHDN, CDR2 FVKESK. CDR3 size: 15 residues. The V segment lost 2 bases and the J segment 7 bases; nucleotides outside the gene matches: 6. The CDR3: CASSQTGGIGEKLFF. The CDR3 region has the DNA TGTGCCAGCAGCCAAACAGGGGGAATAGGTGAAAAACTGTTTTTT.

This clone was detected only once. This chain uses TRBV5-4 with TRBJ2-7; tentative D call: TRBD1 (5 bases). The CDR3 is made up of 15 amino acids. From germline, CDR1 is SGHNT and CDR2 YYREEE (reference sequence). Trimming cost V 0 bases and J 4 bases, with 14 bases left between them. The CDR3, as DNA: TGTGCCAGCAGCTTGGACATGGACATACCATACGAGCAGTACTTC. This gives the protein CASSLDMDIPYEQYF.

This clone was picked up one time. The rearrangement joins TRBV11-2 to TRBJ2-3; 10 bases fit TRBD1. The CDR3 consists of 15 residues. The trim removed 3 bases at V and 4 bases at J, leaving 4 bases unmatched. Germline V gene sequence: CDR1 SGHAT, CDR2 FQNNGV. CDR3 loop: CASSFGTGVADTQYF. CDR3 bases: TGTGCCAGCAGCTTTGGGACAGGGGTTGCAGATACGCAGTATTTT.

The chain combines TRBV2 with TRBJ2-1, with D uncertain. Germline CDR1 is SNHLY and CDR2 is FYNNEI. The CDR3 runs 15 residues. With 7 bases removed from V and 6 bases from J, the gap between germline ends came to 19 bases. The CDR3, as DNA: TGTGCCAGCACCCCCCGGGCAGGTTCCAGCAATGAGCAGTTCTTC. Its protein is CASTPRAGSSNEQFF.

This sequence joins TRBV5-4 and TRBJ1-2; possible D gene TRBD1, 6 bases. Trimming took off 4 bases at V and 5 bases at J, with 18 bases between the two ends. CDR3 length: 15 amino acids. CDR1 is SGHNT and CDR2 is YYREEE in the germline V gene (reference sequence). This CDR3 is CASSALDRLLYGYTF. As DNA, the CDR3 is TGTGCCAGCAGCGCGTTGGACAGACTTCTTTATGGCTACACCTTC.

The chain recombines TRBV19 with TRBJ2-7; D is unresolved. V was trimmed by 5 bases and J by 0 bases, leaving 5 bases between them. Germline V gene lookup returns CDR1 LNHDA and CDR2 SQIVND (reference sequence). CDR3 length: 12 amino acids. CDR3 bases: TGTGCCAGTAGTGTGGACTCCTACGAGCAGTACTTC. This sequence encodes CASSVDSYEQYF.

The V and J genes are TRBV7-2 and TRBJ1-1, with D uncertain. V lost 2 bases and J 3 bases, leaving 7 bases between the germline ends. The CDR3 totals 13 residues. Germline values: CDR1 SGHTA, CDR2 FQGNSA. CDR3 DNA: TGTGCCAGCAGCTTAACGAGGGACACTGAAGCTTTCTTT. Protein: CASSLTRDTEAFF.

This clone was detected only a few times. This chain uses TRBV7-2 with TRBJ2-2, with D perhaps TRBD2 (6 bases). From germline, CDR1 is SGHTA and CDR2 FQGNSA. Trimming left V 2 bases short and J 4 bases short, with 14 bases between. The CDR3 runs to 16 residues. The CDR3 spells CASSLKGLGGTGELFF. DNA for the CDR3: TGTGCCAGCAGCTTAAAAGGGCTCGGGGGCACCGGGGAGCTGTTTTTT. The full variable domain, with the rest looked up from reference TRBV7-2 and TRBJ2-2, is GAGVSQSPSNKVTEKGKDVELRCDPISGHTALYWYRQSLGQGLEFLIYFQGNSAPDKSGLPSDRFSAERTGGSVSTLTIQRTQQEDSAVYLCASSLKGLGGTGELFFGEGSRLTVL.

V is TRBV30 and J is TRBJ2-7, with 7 nucleotides matching TRBD1. This CDR3 has 13 amino acids. The V segment lost 6 bases and the J segment 7 bases; nucleotides outside the gene matches: 12. Germline CDR1 is GTSNPN and CDR2 is SVGIG (reference sequence). CDR3 loop: CACSRGDSDEQYF. Written as DNA, the CDR3 is TGTGCCTGCTCGCGTGGGGACAGTGATGAGCAGTACTTC.

This clone was seen a few times. J is TRBJ1-1 and V is TRBV5-1; D remains unclear. CDR3 length equals 14 residues. V gave up 0 bases and J gave up 1 base, with 7 bases separating them. The germline CDR1 and CDR2 sequences are SGHRS and YFSETQ. Here the CDR3 reads CASSLGRRNTEAFF. The DNA of the CDR3 is TGCGCCAGCAGCTTGGGACGGAGGAACACTGAAGCTTTCTTT. Using reference TRBV5-1 and TRBJ1-1 for the parts outside the CDR3, the full variable domain is KAGVTQTPRYLIKTRGQQVTLSCSPISGHRSVSWYQQTPGQGLQFLFEYFSETQRNKGNFPGRFSGRQFSNSRSEMNVSTLELGDSALYLCASSLGRRNTEAFFGQGTRLTVV.

This clone was seen more than once but under ten times. This chain links TRBV7-9 with TRBJ2-3; TRBD1 might be the D (6 bases). Trimming cost V 1 base and J 2 bases, with 16 bases left between them. The CDR3 runs 17 residues. Germline CDR1 SEHNR, CDR2 FQNEAQ (reference sequence). CDR3 in amino acids: CASSLDGGRTTTDTQYF. The DNA of the CDR3 is TGTGCCAGCAGCTTAGATGGGGGCCGGACCACCACAGATACGCAGTATTTT.